One and the same sample provided the 10 T cell receptor beta chains below, sequenced in a study of blood T cell repertoires in COVID-19. The protocol was immunoSEQ multiplex PCR, while the TCRdb copy is restricted to in-frame clones and leaves out a portion. The table includes some 180,000 clones, 80% detected once. Material: peripheral blood. The receptor source for this set is a man in his sixties with acute or convalescent COVID-19.

This clone was picked up one time. The same CDR3 can be traced to other DNA sequences in this sample. This rearrangement joins TRBV12-3 or TRBV12-4 to TRBJ2-7; TRBD1 aligns across 7 bases. There are 13 residues in the CDR3. Trimming took 6 bases from V and 6 from J; bases not matched to a gene: 8. CDR3 DNA sequence: TGTGCCAGCAGCCGTAGACAGGGCTCCGAGCAGTACTTC. Translating it yields CASSRRQGSEQYF.

CDR3 sequence (DNA): TGCGCCAGCGTGGGGGGGACAGATACGCAGTATTTT. Protein: CASVGGTDTQYF. The chain has TRBV10-2 and TRBJ2-3, with 7 bases matching TRBD2. The J segment lost 3 bases and the V segment lost 8 bases, leaving 2 bases of the junction unmatched. The CDR3 contains 12 residues. Germline-derived CDR1 and CDR2 are WSHSY and SAAADI.

The rearrangement links TRBV7-2 to TRBJ2-3; D remains ambiguous. V was trimmed by 2 bases and J by 0 bases, leaving 12 bases between them. The CDR3 contains 16 residues. The germline gives CDR1 SGHTA, CDR2 FQGNSA. The CDR3 protein is CASSLLAVASTDTQYF. The CDR3 nucleotides read TGTGCCAGCAGCTTATTGGCGGTAGCCAGCACAGATACGCAGTATTTT.

The V call is TRBV6-4, the J call TRBJ2-3; D perhaps matches TRBD2 (6 bases). Trimming left V 3 bases short and J 0 bases short, with 10 bases between. The CDR3 extends over 15 amino acids. CDR1 is MRHNA and CDR2 is SNTAGT in the germline V gene. The CDR3 spells CASSDGAGSTDTQYF. Written as DNA, the CDR3 is TGTGCCAGCAGTGATGGCGCGGGAAGCACAGATACGCAGTATTTT.

The chain couples TRBV29-1 to TRBJ2-3, with D possibly being TRBD2 (6 bases). The CDR3 extends over 14 amino acids. CDR1 and CDR2 from the germline V gene are SQVTM and ANQGSEA. V lost 3 bases to trimming and J lost 1 base, with 11 bases between them. In DNA, the CDR3 is TGCAGCGTTGACACGGGACTTCGCACAGATACGCAGTATTTT. It translates to CSVDTGLRTDTQYF.

The chain combines TRBV7-2 with TRBJ2-7; 10 bases agree with TRBD2. V lost 0 bases, J lost 3 bases, and 5 bases stayed unmatched. Germline assignment: CDR1 SGHTA and CDR2 FQGNSA. The CDR3 runs to 16 residues. CDR3 residues: CASSLALSGGDYEQYF. CDR3 nucleotides: TGTGCCAGCAGCTTAGCGCTAAGCGGGGGGGACTACGAGCAGTACTTC.

Turning to this clone: Other DNA sequences in the sample encode the same CDR3. This sequence joins TRBV3-1 (or the pseudogene TRBV3-2) and TRBJ2-1; TRBD2 matches 9 bases. Germline values: CDR1 LGHDT, CDR2 YNNKEL (reference sequence). The CDR3 has 15 residues. V shed 1 base, J shed 4 bases, and the junction held 2 bases outside the gene matches. The CDR3 here is CASSQGGGAYNEQFF. The CDR3 coding sequence is TGTGCCAGCAGCCAAGGCGGGGGGGCTTACAATGAGCAGTTCTTC.

V and J are TRBV5-1 and TRBJ2-2, with D tentatively TRBD2 (6 bases). Germline CDR1 reads SGHRS; CDR2 reads YFSETQ. V was shortened by 0 bases and J by 8 bases, with 14 bases between the two germline ends. The CDR3 sequence is 15 residues long. The CDR3 nucleotides read TGCGCCAGCAGCTTGGCCGCGGCGGGGCTGGGGGAGCTGTTTTTT. Residues: CASSLAAAGLGELFF. Using reference TRBV5-1 and TRBJ2-2 for the parts outside the CDR3, the full variable domain is KAGVTQTPRYLIKTRGQQVTLSCSPISGHRSVSWYQQTPGQGLQFLFEYFSETQRNKGNFPGRFSGRQFSNSRSEMNVSTLELGDSALYLCASSLAAAGLGELFFGEGSRLTVL.

This clone was seen only a few times. V usage is TRBV6-5 and J usage is TRBJ2-7; tentatively, D is TRBD2 (6 bases). The V and J ends lost 2 bases and 5 bases respectively, with 16 bases between them. This CDR3 is built from 15 residues. Germline V gene lookup returns CDR1 MNHEY and CDR2 SVGAGI. The CDR3 spells CASSYTGLNSNEQYF. The CDR3 nucleotides are TGTGCCAGCAGTTACACGGGACTCAACAGCAACGAGCAGTACTTC.

This chain connects TRBV9 to TRBJ2-1; 9 nucleotides match TRBD2. CDR3 length: 16 residues. Germline trimming cut 0 bases from V and 9 bases from J; bases unmatched to any gene: 10. The germline CDR1 and CDR2 sequences are SGDLS and YYNGEE. The CDR3 reads CASSVDRLAAGSEQFF. DNA of the CDR3: TGTGCCAGCAGCGTAGACCGACTAGCGGCCGGTAGTGAGCAGTTCTTC.